A selection of T cell receptor beta chains follows, all from one sample in a study of cytomegalovirus exposure and HLA in healthy donors. Profiling relied on immunoSEQ multiplex PCR, and the TCRdb table lists in-frame clones only, not all of them. The data show more than 200,000 clones, with about 81% seen just once and 6% held by the top ten. Source material: PBMCs. These TCRs come from a man aged 35 to 55 in good health and CMV-seropositive. The CDR3 runs from the conserved cysteine through the conserved F or W. D genes are given only for firm matches. Only part of the rows carry a size: once, few, many, or a class if the clone is expanded.

d_call,j_call,clone_size,v_call,cdr3_nt,cdr3_aa
-,TRBJ1-2,-,TRBV5-1,TGCGCCAGCAGCTTGGGGCGGATATCACCTAACTATGGCTACACCTTC,CASSLGRISPNYGYTF
-,TRBJ1-2,-,TRBV4-1,TGCGCCAGCAGCCAAGATTGGCAGTCCTATGGCTACACCTTC,CASSQDWQSYGYTF
-,TRBJ2-7,once,TRBV27,TGTGCCAGCAGTCCAAACGGGGTTACCTACGAGCAGTACTTC,CASSPNGVTYEQYF
-,TRBJ2-3,-,TRBV19,TGTGCCAGTAGTCCCAGAACAAGCACAGATACGCAGTATTTT,CASSPRTSTDTQYF
-,TRBJ2-1,-,TRBV7-3,TGTGCCAGCAGCTCGTACAACAATGAGCAGTTCTTC,CASSSYNNEQFF
-,TRBJ1-1,-,TRBV7-8,TGTGCCAGCAGCTTAGCCCCGGGGGGGGGCACTGAAGCTTTCTTT,CASSLAPGGGTEAFF
-,TRBJ2-1,-,TRBV28,TGTGCCAGCAGCGAGCCTCCCGACAATGAGCAGTTCTTC,CASSEPPDNEQFF
TRBD2,TRBJ2-1,once,TRBV5-1,TGCGCCAGCAGCTTGGGACTAGCGGGAGTTAATGAGCAGTTCTTC,CASSLGLAGVNEQFF
-,TRBJ2-1,-,TRBV10-3,TGTGCCATCAGTATGACAGGGACGGGGAGGTCCTACAATGAGCAGTTCTTC,CAISMTGTGRSYNEQFF
-,TRBJ1-2,-,TRBV6-4,TGTGCCAGCAGTGGCAGGGTAGATGGCTACACCTTC,CASSGRVDGYTF
-,TRBJ1-5,-,TRBV19,TGTGCCAGTAGTCTGCGACAGGGCAATCAGCCCCAGCATTTT,CASSLRQGNQPQHF
TRBD2,TRBJ2-7,once,TRBV6-1,TGTGCCAGCAGTGAAGGACTAGCGGTGAGCTCCTACGAGCAGTACTTC,CASSEGLAVSSYEQYF
-,TRBJ1-1,-,TRBV6-5,TGTGCCAGCAGTCTTATGGCCCGATCCACTGAAGCTTTCTTT,CASSLMARSTEAFF
-,TRBJ1-2,once,TRBV9,TGTGCCAGCAGCCCGGGGGACTTAGGCGGCTATGGCTACACCTTC,CASSPGDLGGYGYTF
TRBD1,TRBJ1-4,-,TRBV7-9,TGTGCCAGCAGCTTAGGAGGGGGCGCCGGTGAAAAACTGTTTTTT,CASSLGGGAGEKLFF
-,TRBJ2-1,-,TRBV25-1,TGTGCCAGCAGTGAATCGGGGGAACCGTACAATGAGCAGTTCTTC,CASSESGEPYNEQFF
-,TRBJ1-2,-,TRBV13,TGTGCCAGCAGCCGGCAAGGGGGAGCTAACTATGGCTACACCTTC,CASSRQGGANYGYTF
-,TRBJ1-2,-,TRBV11-2,TGTGCCAGCAGCCGGGAGACTGCTTATGGCTACACCTTC,CASSRETAYGYTF
TRBD1,TRBJ1-1,-,TRBV6-6,TGTGCCAGCAGGGGAGACAGGGTTGGAGCCACTGAAGCTTTCTTT,CASRGDRVGATEAFF
-,TRBJ1-1,-,TRBV27,TGTGCCAGCAGTTATCAGGGGAACACTGAAGCTTTCTTT,CASSYQGNTEAFF
-,TRBJ1-1,few,TRBV2,TGTGCCAGCAAGTACAGACTGAACACTGAAGCTTTCTTT,CASKYRLNTEAFF
-,TRBJ1-2,-,TRBV29-1,TGCAGCGTTGAAGGGGAGGGTTCTCCGTATGGCTACACCTTC,CSVEGEGSPYGYTF
-,TRBJ2-3,-,TRBV2,TGTGCCAGCCTAATGGGAGCTGGTACGCAGTATTTT,CASLMGAGTQYF
TRBD1,TRBJ2-3,-,TRBV5-6,TGTGCCAGCAGCCAATCGCAGGGGGGCACAGATACGCAGTATTTT,CASSQSQGGTDTQYF
-,TRBJ1-1,-,TRBV7-3,TGTGCCAGCAGCTTAATGGGCAGGGACACTGAAGCTTTCTTT,CASSLMGRDTEAFF
-,TRBJ2-7,-,TRBV28,TGTGCCAGCAGTTTATCCGCCGGGACATACGAGCAGTACTTC,CASSLSAGTYEQYF
-,TRBJ2-7,-,TRBV11-2,TGTGCCAGCAGCTTTTTTGAGGGCAATTACGAGCAGTACTTC,CASSFFEGNYEQYF
-,TRBJ2-7,few,TRBV11-2,TGTGCCAGCAGCTTAATGGGCAGGGTCTACGAGCAGTACTTC,CASSLMGRVYEQYF
-,TRBJ2-5,few,TRBV28,TGTGCCAGCAGTTTACCAGGCGAGACCCAGTACTTC,CASSLPGETQYF
-,TRBJ1-1,-,TRBV27,TGTGCCAGCAGCCTACAGGGCATGAACACTGAAGCTTTCTTT,CASSLQGMNTEAFF
-,TRBJ2-1,-,TRBV7-8,TGTGCCAGCAGCTTAGGGGGAAGTGCGGGCAGGACCTACAATGAGCAATTCTTC,CASSLGGSAGRTYNEQFF
-,TRBJ1-2,-,TRBV7-9,TGTGCCAGCAGCTTAGATGGACAGTTTTATGGCTACACCTTC,CASSLDGQFYGYTF
TRBD2,TRBJ2-2,-,TRBV19,TGTGCCAGTAGTATAGTGGTAGTAGCGGGAGTCGTGACCGGGGAGCTGTTTTTT,CASSIVVVAGVVTGELFF
-,TRBJ1-2,-,TRBV29-1,TGCAGCGTTGAAGAATTAGCAGGGAAGTATGGCTACACCTTC,CSVEELAGKYGYTF
-,TRBJ1-5,-,TRBV21-1,TGTGCCAGCAGCAAGGGACAGGGGCCACAGTATAGCAATCAGCCCCAGCATTTT,CASSKGQGPQYSNQPQHF
-,TRBJ1-1,-,TRBV20-1,TGCAGTGCAGGGAGAAACACTGAAGCTTTCTTT,CSAGRNTEAFF
TRBD2,TRBJ2-1,-,TRBV27,TGTGCCAGCACCCCCGGGACGGGAGGGCCGGATGAGCAGTTCTTC,CASTPGTGGPDEQFF
TRBD1,TRBJ1-4,-,TRBV6-1,TGTGCCAGCAGTATGACAGGGGTGAACAATGAAAAACTGTTTTTT,CASSMTGVNNEKLFF
TRBD1,TRBJ1-1,-,TRBV18,TGTGCCAGCTCACCAAGGGCAGGGGGCGGGGAAACTGAAGCTTTCTTT,CASSPRAGGGETEAFF
-,TRBJ2-2,-,TRBV5-4,TGTGCCAGCAGCCTAGTAGGACAGCTGAACACCGGGGAGCTGTTTTTT,CASSLVGQLNTGELFF
TRBD2,TRBJ2-3,-,TRBV6-5,TGTGCCAGCAGTTACACGGGAGGGTACACAGATACGCAGTATTTT,CASSYTGGYTDTQYF
TRBD2,TRBJ2-1,-,TRBV6-5,TGTGCCAGCAGTTACGGGACTAGCGGATACAATGAGCAGTTCTTC,CASSYGTSGYNEQFF
TRBD1,TRBJ2-7,-,TRBV2,TGTGCCAGTCTCAGGGGGAAATTGTACGAGCAGTACTTC,CASLRGKLYEQYF
-,TRBJ1-3,-,TRBV27,TGTGCCAGCAGGGCAGGACTGGAAAACACCATATATTTT,CASRAGLENTIYF
-,TRBJ2-7,-,TRBV18,TGTGCCAGCTCACCCGACAGGTTCGAGCAGTACTTC,CASSPDRFEQYF
TRBD2,TRBJ2-5,-,TRBV4-1,TGCGCCAGCAGCCCCTACAGGGCCGACACTAGCGGGAGGTTCCAAGAGACCCAGTACTTC,CASSPYRADTSGRFQETQYF
TRBD1,TRBJ2-2,once,TRBV2,TGTGCCAGCAGTGAGACAGGGATACCCACCGGGGAGCTGTTTTTT,CASSETGIPTGELFF
-,TRBJ1-4,-,TRBV4-2,TGTGCCAGCAGCCCCACCCAGGACACCTTTCGGGAAAAACTGTTTTTT,CASSPTQDTFREKLFF